This T cell receptor beta chain comes out of a study of cytomegalovirus exposure and HLA in healthy donors. Primers included in the PCR were 60 Vbeta and 13 Jbeta primers. TCRdb keeps only in-frame clones here, not all; method: immunoSEQ multiplex PCR. Here the sample spans over 100,000 clones, about three fifths being singletons. Sequenced input: PBMCs. The TCR comes from a man in his forties or fifties in good health and CMV-seropositive.

The CDR3 spells CASSYGRGEQFF. Written as DNA, the CDR3 is TGTGCCAGCAGTTACGGCAGGGGTGAGCAGTTCTTC. The V gene is TRBV6-5, the J gene TRBJ2-1, with a tentative D call TRBD1 (6 bases). The V gene's germline CDR1 is MNHEY and CDR2 SVGAGI. CDR3 length: 12 residues. Trimming took off 2 bases at V and 9 bases at J, with 8 bases between the two ends.